This record covers a single T cell receptor (beta chain). This clonotype was picked up a small number of times. Its target antigen remains unknown. No much larger clone exists at a distance of one base, and base qualities are not known. At the junction V is shortened by 4 bases and J by 4 bases, with 13 bases in between. CDR3 length: 14 amino acids, cysteine to phenylalanine. Only the CDR3 DNA is retained, 42 bases long and in frame from the first base. Via the germline V gene, CDR1 is SNHLY and CDR2 FYNNEI. Libraries were prepared through RACE. Sequenced using a NextSeq 500. During library preparation, unique molecular identifiers were attached to individual cDNA molecules so that TCRs could be counted quantitatively and reproducibly. From each blood RNA sample, both TCR alpha and TCR beta chains were sequenced. The source study handled its data this way. The median number of TCRs per sample was roughly 100,000, ranging from roughly 20,000 to 700,000. The Decombinator software suite was used to annotate the V, J and CDR3 of the TCR reads. Every sample was subsampled to the same number of TCRs (28,000) for the PS versus PT1 abundance plots. Expanded TCRs were defined as absent before sensitization and observed at least eight times at the 2-week time point. TCRdb reprocessing: public reads trimmed at Q25 with fastp, clones called with MiXCR, in-frame beta chains kept. Duplicate CDR3 protein sequences are folded into a single record with the most common DNA and genes. TCRdb's processing, not the authors' own work, is the source of the V and J calls. A total of 330,000 or so distinct CDR3 sequences appear in this sample, about 6% of them only once. Of the sample, less than 6.5% is held by the ten largest clones.

The data originate from a study of human T cells and chemical hapten exposure (dated by TCRdb to about 2021). About the full investigation: For sensitization, 2% DPC in acetone was applied to a roughly 2 cm by roughly 2 cm area of upper inner arm skin. The study tracked peripheral blood TCR repertoire changes in vivo during primary and secondary sensitization to the hapten diphenylcyclopropenone (DPC) in alopecia patients. The patient cohort, mostly female, included alopecia areata with under or over 50% scalp involvement, alopecia totalis and alopecia universalis. Blood samples were taken from patients before sensitization (week 0) and at 2, 6 and about 24 weeks after DPC sensitization. Weekly therapeutic DPC doses were additionally applied to the scalp of patients throughout the roughly 23-week study period. Around 29 alopecia patients provided blood for TCR sequencing at one to four time points (pre-sensitization, 2, 6 and 24 weeks). Patch testing on the upper back used Finn chambers containing 0.01% DPC, with scoring done after 6 days according to International Contact Dermatitis Research Group standards. Libraries were pooled for sequencing, and variation in per-sample TCR yields was attributed mainly to small differences in library volumes within the pool.

Points the paper makes about the study in general: Because every patient had alopecia, a presumed autoimmune disease, the patients' immune response might differ from that of healthy individuals. Expanded TCRs formed significantly more large CDR3 similarity clusters than pre-sensitization or healthy control sets, consistent with antigen-driven responses. The number of TCRs above 1 in 1000 frequency did not change with DPC sensitization; there was no evidence of global repertoire structure alterations. Patch test score correlated positively with the number of PT1 expanded TCRs, reaching significance at thresholds 8, 16 and 32 but not at 4. After repeated subsampling, the strength of the expansion versus patch-test correlation and the threshold at which it became significant changed.

The time point label for this specimen denotes: patch test 2, 6 weeks after DPC sensitization. This sample's treatment or condition label indicates: therapeutic diphenylcyclopropenone sensitization with weekly scalp DPC. Blood at each patch-test visit was drawn before the patch test was applied. Eligible patients were aged 18 to 70, diagnosed with alopecia, deemed suitable for DPC therapy, and excluded if pregnant. Total RNA was isolated from unfractionated whole blood collected in Tempus Blood RNA tubes. The clonotype originates from a woman between 18 and 29 years old with alopecia areata. Some clones in this sample may be carry-over from other donors' samples. The V and J segments used are TRBV2 and TRBJ1-1; the D segment could be TRBD1, given 5 matching bases. Sequences were derived from whole blood, sampled in connection with sensitization to the hapten diphenylcyclopropenone (DPC). The CDR3 here reads CASSAGRVGTEAFF. The DNA sequence reads TGTGCCAGCAGTGCGGGCAGGGTTGGCACTGAAGCTTTCTTT.